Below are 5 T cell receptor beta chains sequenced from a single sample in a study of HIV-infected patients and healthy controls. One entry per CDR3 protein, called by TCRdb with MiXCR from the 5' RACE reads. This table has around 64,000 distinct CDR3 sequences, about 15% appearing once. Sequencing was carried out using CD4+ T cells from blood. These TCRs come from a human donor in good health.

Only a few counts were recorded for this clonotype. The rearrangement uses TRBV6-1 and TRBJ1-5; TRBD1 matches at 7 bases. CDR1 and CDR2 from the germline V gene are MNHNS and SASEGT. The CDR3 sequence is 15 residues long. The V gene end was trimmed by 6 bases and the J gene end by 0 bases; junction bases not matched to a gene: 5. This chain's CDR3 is CASRGTDYSNQPQHF. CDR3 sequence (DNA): TGTGCCAGCAGGGGGACAGATTATAGCAATCAGCCCCAGCATTTT.

The CDR3: CASSFRHGADWTDTQYF. CDR3 coding DNA: TGTGCCAGCAGTTTTAGGCACGGAGCAGATTGGACAGATACGCAGTATTTT. J is TRBJ2-3 and V is TRBV11-2; D is unresolved. The CDR3 has 17 residues. Germline-derived CDR1 and CDR2 are SGHAT and FQNNGV. V was pared by 6 bases and J by 3 bases, with 22 bases between. The complete variable domain, with remaining parts taken from reference TRBV11-2 and TRBJ2-3, reads EAGVAQSPRYKIIEKRQSVAFWCNPISGHATLYWYQQILGQGPKLLIQFQNNGVVDDSQLPKDRFSAERLKGVDSTLKIQPAKLEDSAVYLCASSFRHGADWTDTQYFGPGTRLTVL.

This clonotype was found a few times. CDR3 residues: CSARDGQGGSNQPQHF. DNA for the CDR3: TGCAGTGCTAGAGATGGGCAGGGCGGAAGCAATCAGCCCCAGCATTTT. The rearrangement links TRBV20-1 to TRBJ1-5, with a tentative D call TRBD1 (5 bases). Germline loops: CDR1 DFQATT, CDR2 SNEGSKA (reference sequence). Trimming removed 0 bases from V and 1 base from J, with 13 bases in between. This CDR3 is built from 16 residues.

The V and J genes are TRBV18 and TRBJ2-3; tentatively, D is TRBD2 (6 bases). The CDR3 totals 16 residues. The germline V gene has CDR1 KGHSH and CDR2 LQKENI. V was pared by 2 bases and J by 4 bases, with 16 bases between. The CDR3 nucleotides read TGTGCCAGCTCACCATATGATCAACCGGGGGCAGATACGCAGTATTTT. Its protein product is CASSPYDQPGADTQYF.

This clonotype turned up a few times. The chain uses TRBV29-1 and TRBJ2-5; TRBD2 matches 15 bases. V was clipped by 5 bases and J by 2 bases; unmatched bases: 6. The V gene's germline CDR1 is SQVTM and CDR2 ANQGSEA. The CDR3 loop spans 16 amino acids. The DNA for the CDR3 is TGCAGCGTTTCCGGGACTAGCGGGAGGAAGCAAGAGACCCAGTACTTC. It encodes CSVSGTSGRKQETQYF.